This TCR beta chain was recovered during a study of T-cell memory formation after mild COVID-19. Points from the study as a whole: CD4/CD8 balance characterized clones contracting day 15 to 85, and CD4+ skew characterized later expanders. Contracting CD8+ clones were enriched in EMRA, CD4+ mainly in CM and EM. That cross-reactive memory joined was suggested by some responding clones appearing in pre-infection memory.

This clonotype appeared once. Its antigen is as yet unknown. TCRdb used MiXCR to reprocess the 5' RACE reads, holding one entry per CDR3 protein. The data hold approximately 580,000 distinct CDR3 sequences, with approximately 20% observed a single time. This CDR3 spans 16 amino acids. Germline lookup yields CDR1 SGHNT and CDR2 YENEEA. The V and J ends lost 3 bases and 6 bases, in that order; junction bases with no gene match: 9. The chain combines TRBV11-3 with TRBJ2-4, with 9 nucleotides matching TRBD2. Material for sequencing was PBMCs or a T cell subset sorted from them (not recorded which). This TCR was recovered from an adult woman who had mild COVID-19 (a few samples of this study predate the infection). Cell type and time point are not known. The CDR3 nucleotides are TGTGCCAGCAGCTTGACTAGCGGAGCCCTGGGAAACATTCAGTACTTC. Translating it yields CASSLTSGALGNIQYF.